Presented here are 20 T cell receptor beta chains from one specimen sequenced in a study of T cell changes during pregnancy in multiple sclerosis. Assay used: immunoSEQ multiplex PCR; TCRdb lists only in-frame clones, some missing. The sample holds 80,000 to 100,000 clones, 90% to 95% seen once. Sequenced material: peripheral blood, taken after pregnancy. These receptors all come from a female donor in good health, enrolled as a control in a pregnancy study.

CDR3 bases: TGCGCCAGCAGCCAAGATTTGACAGTTGGAAACACCATATATTTT. Translated: CASSQDLTVGNTIYF. The genes are TRBV4-3 and TRBJ1-3; a weak D match, TRBD1 (5 bases). This CDR3 is built from 15 residues. Per germline, CDR1 LGHNA and CDR2 YSLEER. V lost 0 bases, J lost 3 bases, and 9 bases lay in between.

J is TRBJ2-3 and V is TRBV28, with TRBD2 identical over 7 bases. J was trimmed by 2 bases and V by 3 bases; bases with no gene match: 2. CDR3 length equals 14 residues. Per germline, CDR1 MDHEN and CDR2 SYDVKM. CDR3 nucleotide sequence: TGTGCCAGCAGTTTTGCGGGGGACACAGATACGCAGTATTTT. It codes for CASSFAGDTDTQYF.

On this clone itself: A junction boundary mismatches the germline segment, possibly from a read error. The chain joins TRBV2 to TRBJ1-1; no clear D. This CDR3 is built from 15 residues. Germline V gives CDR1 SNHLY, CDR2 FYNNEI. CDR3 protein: CASSAWAISNTEALF. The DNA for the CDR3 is TGTGCCAGCAGTGCGTGGGCAATCTCGAACACTGAAGCTCTCTTT.

As DNA, the CDR3 is TGTGCCTGGAGTGCAGGGGGACGATATACCGGGGAGCTGTTTTTT. It specifies CAWSAGGRYTGELFF. V and J are TRBV30 and TRBJ2-2, with TRBD1 matching over 7 bases. This CDR3 contains 15 residues. The germline CDR1 and CDR2 sequences are GTSNPN and SVGIG (reference sequence). After removal of 1 base from V and 5 bases from J, the junction contained 7 bases not matched to a gene.

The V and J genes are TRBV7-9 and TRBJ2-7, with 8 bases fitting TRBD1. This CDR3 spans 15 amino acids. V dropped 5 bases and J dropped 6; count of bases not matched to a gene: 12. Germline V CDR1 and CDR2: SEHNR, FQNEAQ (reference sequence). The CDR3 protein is CASSPAGTGLSEQYF. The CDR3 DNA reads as TGTGCCAGCAGCCCAGCCGGGACAGGCCTCTCCGAGCAGTACTTC.

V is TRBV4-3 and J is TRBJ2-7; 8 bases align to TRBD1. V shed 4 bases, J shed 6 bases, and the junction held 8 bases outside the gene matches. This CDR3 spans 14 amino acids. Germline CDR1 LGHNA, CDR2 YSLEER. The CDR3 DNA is TGCGCCAGCAGCCCGTGGACAGGGCCGGTCGAGCAGTACTTC. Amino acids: CASSPWTGPVEQYF.

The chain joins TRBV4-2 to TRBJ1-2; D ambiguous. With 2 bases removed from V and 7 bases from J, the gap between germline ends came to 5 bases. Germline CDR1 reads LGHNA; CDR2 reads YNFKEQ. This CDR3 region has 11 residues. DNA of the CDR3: TGTGCCAGCAGCCAAACGGGTGGCTACACCTTC. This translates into CASSQTGGYTF.

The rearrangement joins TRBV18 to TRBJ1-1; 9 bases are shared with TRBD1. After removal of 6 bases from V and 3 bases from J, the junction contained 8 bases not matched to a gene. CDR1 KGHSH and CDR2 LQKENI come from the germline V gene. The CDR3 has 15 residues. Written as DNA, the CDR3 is TGTGCCAGCTCCCTCGGGACAGGGAGGGACACTGAAGCTTTCTTT. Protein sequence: CASSLGTGRDTEAFF.

CDR3 amino acids: CASSLRRGYNQPQHF. The CDR3 nucleotides read TGTGCCAGCAGCCTTAGAAGGGGATACAATCAGCCCCAGCATTTT. The chain carries TRBV7-2 and TRBJ1-5, with D possibly being TRBD1 (5 bases). This CDR3 contains 15 residues. The ends were cut back, 5 bases at V and 3 bases at J, with 14 bases in the middle. Germline V gives CDR1 SGHTA, CDR2 FQGNSA.

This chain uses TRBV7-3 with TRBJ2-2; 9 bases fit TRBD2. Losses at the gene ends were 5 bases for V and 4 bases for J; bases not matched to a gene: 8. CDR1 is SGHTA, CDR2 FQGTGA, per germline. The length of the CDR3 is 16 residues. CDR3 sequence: CASSPRLRGGTGELFF. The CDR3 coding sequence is TGTGCCAGCAGCCCCCGGTTGCGGGGGGGCACCGGGGAGCTGTTTTTT.

The DNA for the CDR3 is TGTGCCAGCAGCTTCCGCCAGACAGGGTACACCGGGGAGCTGTTTTTT. It specifies CASSFRQTGYTGELFF. The genes are TRBV5-6 and TRBJ2-2; 7 positions match TRBD1. This CDR3 has 16 amino acids. The germline V gene encodes CDR1 SGHDT and CDR2 YYEEEE. V shed 2 bases and J 3 bases; nucleotides not matched to a gene: 7.

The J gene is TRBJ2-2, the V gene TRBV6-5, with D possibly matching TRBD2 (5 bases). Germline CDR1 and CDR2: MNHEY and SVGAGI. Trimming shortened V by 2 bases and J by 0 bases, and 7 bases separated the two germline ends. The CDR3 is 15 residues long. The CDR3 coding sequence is TGTGCCAGCAGTTACGAGGGCACGAACACCGGGGAGCTGTTTTTT. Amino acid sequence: CASSYEGTNTGELFF.

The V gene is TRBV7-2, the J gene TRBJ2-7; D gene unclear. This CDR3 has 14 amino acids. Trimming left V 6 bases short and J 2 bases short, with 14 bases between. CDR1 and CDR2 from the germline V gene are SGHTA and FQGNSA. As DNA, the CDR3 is TGTGCCAGCAGTACTTTACCACCTACCTACGAGCAGTACTTC. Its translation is CASSTLPPTYEQYF.

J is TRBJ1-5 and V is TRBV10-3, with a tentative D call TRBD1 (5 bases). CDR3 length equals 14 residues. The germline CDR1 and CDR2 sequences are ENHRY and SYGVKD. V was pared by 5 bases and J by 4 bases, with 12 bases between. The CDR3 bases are TGTGCCATCAGTCCCGGGGGTTATAATCAGCCCCAGCATTTT. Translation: CAISPGGYNQPQHF.

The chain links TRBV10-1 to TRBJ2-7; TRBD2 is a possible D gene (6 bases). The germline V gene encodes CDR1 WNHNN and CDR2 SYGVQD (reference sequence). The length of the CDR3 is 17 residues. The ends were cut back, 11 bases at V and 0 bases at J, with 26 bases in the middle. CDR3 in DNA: TGCGCCCGCTGCGGTGTCTACTCCGGAGGGAGCTCCTACGAGCAGTACTTC. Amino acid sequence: CARCGVYSGGSSYEQYF.

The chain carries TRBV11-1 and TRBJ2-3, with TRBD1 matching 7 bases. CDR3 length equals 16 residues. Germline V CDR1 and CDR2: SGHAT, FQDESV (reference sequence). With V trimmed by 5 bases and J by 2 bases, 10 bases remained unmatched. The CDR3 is CASSRSLRGLTDTQYF. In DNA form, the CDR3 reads TGTGCCAGCAGCCGATCGCTGAGGGGGCTCACAGATACGCAGTATTTT.

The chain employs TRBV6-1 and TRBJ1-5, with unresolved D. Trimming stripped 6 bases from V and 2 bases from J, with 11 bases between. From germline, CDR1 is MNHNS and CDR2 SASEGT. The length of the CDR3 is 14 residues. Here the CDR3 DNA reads TGTGCCAGCAGAGAGTCTTTTGGCAATCAGCCCCAGCATTTT. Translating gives CASRESFGNQPQHF.

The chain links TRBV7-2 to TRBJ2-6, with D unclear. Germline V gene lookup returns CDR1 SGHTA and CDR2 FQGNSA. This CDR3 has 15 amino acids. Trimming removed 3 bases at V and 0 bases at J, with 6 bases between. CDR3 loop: CASSFSSSGANVLTF. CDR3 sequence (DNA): TGTGCCAGCAGCTTTTCGAGCTCTGGGGCCAACGTCCTGACTTTC.

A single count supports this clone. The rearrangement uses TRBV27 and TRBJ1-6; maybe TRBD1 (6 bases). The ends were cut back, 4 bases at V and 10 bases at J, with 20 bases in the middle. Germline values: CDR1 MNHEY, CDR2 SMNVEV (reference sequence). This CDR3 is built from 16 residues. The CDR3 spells CASSSTRGPAASPLHF. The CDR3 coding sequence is TGTGCCAGCAGTTCAACCAGGGGCCCAGCGGCATCACCCCTCCACTTT.

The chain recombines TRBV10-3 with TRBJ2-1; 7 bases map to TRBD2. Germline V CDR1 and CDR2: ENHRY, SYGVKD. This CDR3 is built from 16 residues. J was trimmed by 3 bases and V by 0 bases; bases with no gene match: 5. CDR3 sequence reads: CAISESSGGLYNEQFF. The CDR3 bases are TGTGCCATCAGTGAGTCGTCGGGGGGACTCTACAATGAGCAGTTCTTC.